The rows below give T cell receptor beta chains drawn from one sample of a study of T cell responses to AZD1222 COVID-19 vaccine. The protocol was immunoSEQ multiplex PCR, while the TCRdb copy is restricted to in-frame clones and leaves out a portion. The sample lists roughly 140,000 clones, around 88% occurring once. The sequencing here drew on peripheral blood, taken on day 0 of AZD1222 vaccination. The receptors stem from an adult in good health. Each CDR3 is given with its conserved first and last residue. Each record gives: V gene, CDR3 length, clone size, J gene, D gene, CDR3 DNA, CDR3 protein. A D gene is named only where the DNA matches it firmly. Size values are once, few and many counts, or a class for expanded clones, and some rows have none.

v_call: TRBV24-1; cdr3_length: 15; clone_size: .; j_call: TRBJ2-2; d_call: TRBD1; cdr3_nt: TGTGCCACCAGTGCCAGGACAGGAGGAACCGGGGAGCTGTTTTTT; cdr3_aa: CATSARTGGTGELFF
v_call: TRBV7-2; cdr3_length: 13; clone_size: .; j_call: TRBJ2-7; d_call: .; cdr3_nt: TGTGCCAGCAGCTTAGTCGCGGTCCACGAGCAGTACTTC; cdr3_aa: CASSLVAVHEQYF
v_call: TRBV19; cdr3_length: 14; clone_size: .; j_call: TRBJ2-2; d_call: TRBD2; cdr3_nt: TGTGCCAGTAGCCTAGATGGAGGGACTACAGGGCTGTTTTTT; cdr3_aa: CASSLDGGTTGLFF
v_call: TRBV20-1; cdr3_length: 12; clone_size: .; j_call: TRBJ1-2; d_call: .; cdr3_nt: TGCAGTGCTAGTGGGTCTAACTATGGCTACACCTTC; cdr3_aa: CSASGSNYGYTF
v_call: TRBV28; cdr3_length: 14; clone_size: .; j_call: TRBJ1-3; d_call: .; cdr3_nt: TGTGCCAGCAGTCGACAGTCCTCTGGAAACACCATATATTTT; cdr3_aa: CASSRQSSGNTIYF
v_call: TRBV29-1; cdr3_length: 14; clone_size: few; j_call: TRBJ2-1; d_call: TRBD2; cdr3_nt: TGCAGCGTTGGAGCGGGGGGTCATTACAATGAGCAGTTCTTC; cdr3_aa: CSVGAGGHYNEQFF
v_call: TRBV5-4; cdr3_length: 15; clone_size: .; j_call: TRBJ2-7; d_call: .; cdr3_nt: TGTGCCAGCAGCTTCGGTCATCAGCAGGGGGGCGAGCAGTACTTC; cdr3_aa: CASSFGHQQGGEQYF
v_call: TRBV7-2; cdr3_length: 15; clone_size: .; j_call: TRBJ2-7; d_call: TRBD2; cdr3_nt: TGTGCCAGCAGCTTTACGGGGGGGATGATCTACGAGCAGTACTTC; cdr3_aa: CASSFTGGMIYEQYF
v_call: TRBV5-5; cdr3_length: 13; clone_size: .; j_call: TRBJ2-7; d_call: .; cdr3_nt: TGTGCCAGCACCCCTGGGGGGGGCGACGAGCAGTACTTC; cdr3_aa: CASTPGGGDEQYF
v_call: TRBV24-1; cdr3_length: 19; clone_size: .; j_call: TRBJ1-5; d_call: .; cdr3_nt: TGTGCCACCAGTGACTTGTGGGCCACAGGGTATTATAGCAATCAGCCCCAGCATTTT; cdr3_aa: CATSDLWATGYYSNQPQHF
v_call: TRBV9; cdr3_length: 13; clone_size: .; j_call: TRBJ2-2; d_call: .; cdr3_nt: TGTGCCAGCACTAGGATCTTGACCGGGGAGCTGTTTTTT; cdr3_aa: CASTRILTGELFF
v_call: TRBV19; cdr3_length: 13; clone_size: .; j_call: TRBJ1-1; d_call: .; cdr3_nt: TGTGCCAGTAGTATAGTAAGGAACACTGAAGCTTTCTTT; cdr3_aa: CASSIVRNTEAFF
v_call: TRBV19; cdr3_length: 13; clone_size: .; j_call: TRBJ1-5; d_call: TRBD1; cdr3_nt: TGTGCCAGTAGGGGACAGGGACTCCAGCCCCAGCATTTT; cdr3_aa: CASRGQGLQPQHF
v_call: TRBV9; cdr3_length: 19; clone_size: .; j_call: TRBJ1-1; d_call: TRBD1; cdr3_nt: TGTGCCAGCAGCGTAGGAGACAGGGGAATTGGTCCCATGAACACTGAAGCTTTCTTT; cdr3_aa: CASSVGDRGIGPMNTEAFF
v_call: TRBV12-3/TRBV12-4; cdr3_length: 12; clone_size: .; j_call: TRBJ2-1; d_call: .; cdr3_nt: TGTGCCAGCAGTGTAAATGGCGGGGAGCAGTTCTTC; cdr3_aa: CASSVNGGEQFF
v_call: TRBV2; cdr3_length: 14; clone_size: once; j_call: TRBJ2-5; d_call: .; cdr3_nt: TGTGCCAGCCTATCGGGCTCCAACCAAGAGACCCAGTACTTC; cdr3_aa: CASLSGSNQETQYF
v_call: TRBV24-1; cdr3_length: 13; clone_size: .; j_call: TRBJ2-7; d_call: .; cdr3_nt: TGTGCCACCAGTGATTCGTATATGTACGAGCAGTACTTC; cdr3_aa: CATSDSYMYEQYF
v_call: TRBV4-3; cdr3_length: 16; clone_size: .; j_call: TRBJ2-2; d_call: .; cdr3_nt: TGCGCCAGCAGCCAAGGTGGTGGCACGACCACCGGGGAGCTGTTTTTT; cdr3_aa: CASSQGGGTTTGELFF
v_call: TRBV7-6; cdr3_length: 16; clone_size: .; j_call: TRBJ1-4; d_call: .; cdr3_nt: TGTGCCAGCAGCGCCTCCGTCGGAACAACTAATGAAAAACTGTTTTTT; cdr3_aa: CASSASVGTTNEKLFF
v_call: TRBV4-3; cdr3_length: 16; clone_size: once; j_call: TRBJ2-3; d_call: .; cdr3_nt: TGCGCCAGCAGCCAAGTATCTGAACCCGATAGGGGTACGCAGTATTTT; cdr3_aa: CASSQVSEPDRGTQYF
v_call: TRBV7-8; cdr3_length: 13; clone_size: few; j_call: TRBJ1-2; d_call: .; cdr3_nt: TGTGCCAGCAGTTATCAGGGTGACTATGGCTACACCTTC; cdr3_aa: CASSYQGDYGYTF
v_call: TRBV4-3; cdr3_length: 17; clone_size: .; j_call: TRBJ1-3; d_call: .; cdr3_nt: TGCGCCAGCAGCCAAGATAGACCCGGGGGGGGTGGAAACACCATATATTTT; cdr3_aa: CASSQDRPGGGGNTIYF
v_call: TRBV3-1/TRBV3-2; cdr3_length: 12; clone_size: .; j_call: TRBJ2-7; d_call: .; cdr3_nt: TGTGCCAGCAGCCCCCGACAGGCCGAGCAGTACTTC; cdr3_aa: CASSPRQAEQYF
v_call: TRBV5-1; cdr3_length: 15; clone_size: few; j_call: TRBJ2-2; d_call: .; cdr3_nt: TGCGCCAGCAGCTTCAACGAGGGGAACACCGGGGAGCTGTTTTTT; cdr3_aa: CASSFNEGNTGELFF
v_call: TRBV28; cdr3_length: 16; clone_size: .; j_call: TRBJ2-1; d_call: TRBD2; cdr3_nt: TGTGCCAGCAGTTTGATGATAACTAGCGGGGGACATGAGCAGTTCTTC; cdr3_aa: CASSLMITSGGHEQFF
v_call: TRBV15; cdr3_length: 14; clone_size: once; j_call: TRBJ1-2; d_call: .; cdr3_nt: TGTGCCACCAGCAGAGGTACAGGAAAGAATGGCTACACCTTC; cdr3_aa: CATSRGTGKNGYTF
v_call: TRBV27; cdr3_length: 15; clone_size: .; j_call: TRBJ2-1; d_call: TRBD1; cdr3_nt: TGTGCCAGCAGCCCTACAGGGGGCGGGTACAATGAGCAGTTCTTC; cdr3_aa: CASSPTGGGYNEQFF
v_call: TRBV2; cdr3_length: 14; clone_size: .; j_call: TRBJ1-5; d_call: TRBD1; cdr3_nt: TGTGCCAGCAGTGGAGGACAGGGCAATCAGCCCCAGCATTTT; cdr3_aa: CASSGGQGNQPQHF
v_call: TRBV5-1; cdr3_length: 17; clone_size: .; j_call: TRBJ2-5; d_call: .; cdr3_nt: TGCGCCAGCAGCTTGGCCTTGACGGGGTCTGGCGAAGAGACCCAGTACTTC; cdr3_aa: CASSLALTGSGEETQYF
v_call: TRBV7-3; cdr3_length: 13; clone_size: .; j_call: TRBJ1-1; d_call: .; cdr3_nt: TGTGCCAGCACCCCGGGCCAGAACACTGAAGCTTTCTTT; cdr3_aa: CASTPGQNTEAFF
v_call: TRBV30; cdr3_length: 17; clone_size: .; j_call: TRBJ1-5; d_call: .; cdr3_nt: TGTGCCTGGACCCCGGCGGGATTAGGAGGGAGCAATCAGCCCCAGCATTTT; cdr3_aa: CAWTPAGLGGSNQPQHF
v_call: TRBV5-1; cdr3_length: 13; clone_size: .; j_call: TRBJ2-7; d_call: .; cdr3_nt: TGCGCCAGCAGCGGGGGTTGGTCCTACGAGCAGTACTTC; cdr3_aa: CASSGGWSYEQYF
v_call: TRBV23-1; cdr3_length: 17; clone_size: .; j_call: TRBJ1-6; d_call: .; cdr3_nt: TGCGCCAGCAGTTACTACCGGGGGAGGGTAAATAATTCACCCCTCCACTTT; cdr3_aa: CASSYYRGRVNNSPLHF
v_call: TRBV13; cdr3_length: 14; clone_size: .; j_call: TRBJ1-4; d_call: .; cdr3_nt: TGTGCCAGCAGCTTACAGGGTTCAGTCGGGAAACTGTTTTTT; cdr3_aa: CASSLQGSVGKLFF
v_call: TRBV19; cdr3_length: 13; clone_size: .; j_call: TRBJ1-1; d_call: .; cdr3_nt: TGTGCCAGTAGTGAGACAGCTGGTACTGAAGCTTTCTTT; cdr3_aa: CASSETAGTEAFF
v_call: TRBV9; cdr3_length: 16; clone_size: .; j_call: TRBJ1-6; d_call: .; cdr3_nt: TGTGCCAGCAGCGTAGCGGAAGGCGGAAATAATTCACCCCTCCACTTT; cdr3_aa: CASSVAEGGNNSPLHF
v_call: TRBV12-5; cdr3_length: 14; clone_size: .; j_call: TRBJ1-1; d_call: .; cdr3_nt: TGTGCTAGTGGTTTGGGGGACCTCGGCACTGAAGCTTTCTTT; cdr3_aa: CASGLGDLGTEAFF
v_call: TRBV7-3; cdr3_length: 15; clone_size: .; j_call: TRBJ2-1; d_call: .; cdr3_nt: TGTGCCAGCAGCCCCACCACGGGGGCTAGCGCCAAAAGGTTCTTC; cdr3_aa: CASSPTTGASAKRFF
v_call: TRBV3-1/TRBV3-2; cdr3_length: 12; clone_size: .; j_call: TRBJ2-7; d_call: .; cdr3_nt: TGTGCCAGCAGCCATGATATGGGGGAGCAGTACTTC; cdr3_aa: CASSHDMGEQYF
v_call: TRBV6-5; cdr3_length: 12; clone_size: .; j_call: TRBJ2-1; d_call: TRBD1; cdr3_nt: TGTGCCAGCAGTTCCAGGGGGCAGGTGCAGTTCTTC; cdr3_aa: CASSSRGQVQFF
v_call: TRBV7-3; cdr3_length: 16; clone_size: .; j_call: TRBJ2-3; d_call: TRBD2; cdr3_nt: TGTGCCAGCAGTCTTAGCGGGGGGACCAACACAGATACGCAGTATTTT; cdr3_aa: CASSLSGGTNTDTQYF
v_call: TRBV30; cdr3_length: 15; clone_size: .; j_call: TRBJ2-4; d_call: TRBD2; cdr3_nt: TGTGCCTGGAGTGTAAACCTAGCGGGGGGAAACATTCAGTACTTC; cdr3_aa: CAWSVNLAGGNIQYF
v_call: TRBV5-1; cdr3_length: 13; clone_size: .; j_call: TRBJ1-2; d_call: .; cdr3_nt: TGCGCCAGCAGCTTGCCCACTAACTATGGCTACACCTTC; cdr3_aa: CASSLPTNYGYTF
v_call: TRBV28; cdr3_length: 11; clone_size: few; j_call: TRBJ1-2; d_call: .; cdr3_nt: TGTGCCAGCAGTTTTTCCCATGGCTACACCTTC; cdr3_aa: CASSFSHGYTF
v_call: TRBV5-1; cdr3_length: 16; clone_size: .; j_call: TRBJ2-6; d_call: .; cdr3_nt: TGCGCCAGCAGCTTGACAGGGCTCGTAGGGGCCAACGTCCTGACTTTC; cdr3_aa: CASSLTGLVGANVLTF
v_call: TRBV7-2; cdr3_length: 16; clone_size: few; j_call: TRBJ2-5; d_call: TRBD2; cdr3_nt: TGTGCCAGCAGCCCCAGTAGCGGGGTGATCCAAGAGACCCAGTACTTC; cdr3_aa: CASSPSSGVIQETQYF
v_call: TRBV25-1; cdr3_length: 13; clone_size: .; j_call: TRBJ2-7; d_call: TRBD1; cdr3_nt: TGTGCCAGCAGTCTTGCAGGGGGCAACGAGCAGTACTTC; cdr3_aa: CASSLAGGNEQYF